Below are 26 T cell receptor beta chains sequenced from a single sample in a study of shared clonotypes between healthy human individuals (dated by TCRdb to between 2020 and 2021). CD8 naive samples were CD45RO-negative cells positively selected for CCR7, giving a CD45RA+CCR7+ population that excluded TemRA cells. The library was made by the immunoSEQ multiplex PCR assay. In TCRdb, the immuneACCESS table is reduced to in-frame sequences with V and J assigned. These tables do not hold every clone; where another copy was compared, an unresolved V gene accounts for under half, and the others remain unexplained. The sample has around 560,000 clones on record, 90% to 95% of them singletons. The ten top clones hold about 0.11% of the sample. Sequencing was done on a sample of naive CD8+ T cells sorted from blood. This specimen's cell subset or site label, per the study, means: CD45RA+CCR7+. These receptors all stem from a woman aged 30 to 39 in good health.

The chain combines TRBV7-6 with TRBJ2-2; D gene uncertain. Looked up from germline, CDR1 is SGHVS and CDR2 is FNYEAQ. Trimming shortened V by 2 bases and J by 9 bases, and 7 bases separated the two germline ends. CDR3 length: 12 residues. This CDR3 is CASSLTPWELFF. The CDR3 bases are TGTGCCAGCAGCTTAACCCCTTGGGAGCTGTTTTTT.

The chain joins TRBV5-8 to TRBJ2-7; perhaps TRBD1 as D (6 bases). CDR3 length: 14 residues. V was clipped by 4 bases and J by 3 bases, with 14 bases between them. Germline V gene sequence: CDR1 SGHTS, CDR2 YDEGEE. The CDR3 sequence is CASSLFRGIYEQYF. The CDR3 coding sequence is TGTGCCAGCAGCCTCTTTAGGGGGATCTACGAGCAGTACTTC.

The rearrangement joins TRBV4-2 to TRBJ2-7; possibly TRBD1 for D (5 bases). Germline V gives CDR1 LGHNA, CDR2 YNFKEQ. V was clipped by 0 bases and J by 3 bases, with 12 bases between them. This CDR3 has 15 residues. CDR3 DNA sequence: TGTGCCAGCAGCCAAGATCGAGTAGGGGTCTACGAGCAGTACTTC. As protein: CASSQDRVGVYEQYF.

A word on this clone: This CDR3 is also generated by other DNA sequences in the sample. The chain couples TRBV27 to TRBJ2-7; TRBD1 matches 11 bases. CDR1 is MNHEY, CDR2 SMNVEV, per germline (reference sequence). The V gene end was trimmed by 5 bases and the J gene end by 3 bases; junction bases not matched to a gene: 3. The CDR3 has 14 residues. The CDR3 here is CASSPGTGGYEQYF. Here the CDR3 DNA reads TGTGCCAGCAGTCCTGGGACAGGGGGCTACGAGCAGTACTTC.

This CDR3 reads CASSLYVGLSGSYEQYF. The CDR3 DNA reads as TGTGCCAGCAGCTTGTATGTAGGGTTAAGCGGGAGCTACGAGCAGTACTTC. The rearrangement joins TRBV5-4 to TRBJ2-7; 8 nucleotides line up with TRBD2. CDR3 size: 17 residues. V lost 1 base and J lost 3; bases outside the gene matches: 12. In germline, CDR1 is SGHNT, CDR2 YYREEE (reference sequence).

The chain is built from TRBV6-6 and TRBJ2-5, with no clear D. Near its end, the DNA agrees better with TRBJ2-7, so the J call may be wrong. The CDR3 has 13 residues. In germline, CDR1 is MNHNY, CDR2 SVGAGI (reference sequence). The CDR3 DNA follows: TGTGCCAGCAGTTACGACGGAGCCTACGAGCAGTACTTC. Translated: CASSYDGAYEQYF.

The genes are TRBV6-5 and TRBJ2-2, with 9 nucleotides matching TRBD1. Unmatched junction bases numbered 7, after V lost 4 bases and J lost 7 bases. Germline assignment: CDR1 MNHEY and CDR2 SVGAGI. The CDR3 runs to 15 residues. This chain's CDR3 is CASSSGTGHGGELFF. The CDR3 DNA follows: TGTGCCAGCAGTTCGGGGACAGGGCATGGCGGGGAGCTGTTTTTT.

The chain joins TRBV27 to TRBJ2-3; D may correspond to TRBD1 or TRBD2 (5 bases each). The CDR3 loop spans 16 amino acids. Germline V gene sequence: CDR1 MNHEY, CDR2 SMNVEV (reference sequence). The V and J ends lost 0 bases and 4 bases respectively, with 14 bases between them. CDR3 sequence (DNA): TGTGCCAGCAGTTTATCGCTGGCGATGGGGGCAGATACGCAGTATTTT. Translated: CASSLSLAMGADTQYF.

The rearrangement links TRBV9 to TRBJ1-4; 7 nucleotides align to TRBD1. Germline trimming cut 3 bases from V and 3 bases from J; bases unmatched to any gene: 2. Germline V CDR1 and CDR2: SGDLS, YYNGEE. The CDR3 is made up of 14 amino acids. The CDR3: CASSGGTANEKLFF. The CDR3 nucleotides are TGTGCCAGCAGCGGAGGGACAGCTAATGAAAAACTGTTTTTT.

The CDR3 nucleotides are TGTGCCATCAGTGAGTGGGGGGGCGAGCAGTACTTC. Translating it yields CAISEWGGEQYF. This chain connects TRBV10-3 to TRBJ2-7, with 7 bases that match TRBD2. Germline V gives CDR1 ENHRY, CDR2 SYGVKD. This CDR3 contains 12 residues. With V trimmed by 1 base and J by 6 bases, 0 bases remained unmatched.

V is TRBV10-2 and J is TRBJ1-1; tentatively, D is TRBD1 (6 bases). The CDR3 loop spans 15 amino acids. CDR1 and CDR2 from the germline V gene are WSHSY and SAAADI. V shed 5 bases and J shed 0 bases, with 13 bases lying between them. DNA for the CDR3: TGCGCCAGCAGTCAAGCGGACAGACTGAACACTGAAGCTTTCTTT. This gives the protein CASSQADRLNTEAFF.

Concerning this clone: Other nucleotide sequences from this sample produce the same CDR3. CDR3 residues: CASSYSGGATEAFF. DNA for the CDR3: TGTGCCAGCAGTTACTCGGGGGGGGCCACTGAAGCTTTCTTT. V gene TRBV6-5 combines with J gene TRBJ1-1, with D perhaps TRBD1 (6 bases). Trimming shortened V by 0 bases and J by 4 bases, and 9 bases separated the two germline ends. The CDR3 contains 14 residues. CDR1 and CDR2 from the germline V gene are MNHEY and SVGAGI.

Points on this clone: Additional DNA sequences in this sample encode the identical CDR3. This chain's CDR3 is CASSLRLAGGEQYF. In DNA, the CDR3 is TGTGCCAGCAGTCTCCGACTAGCGGGAGGCGAGCAGTACTTC. The V gene is TRBV27, the J gene TRBJ2-7; TRBD2 agrees at 13 bases. The CDR3 is 14 residues long. V shed 5 bases and J 6 bases; nucleotides not matched to a gene: 4. Germline-derived CDR1 and CDR2 are MNHEY and SMNVEV (reference sequence).

The chain carries TRBV14 and TRBJ2-1; 7 bases are shared with TRBD2. The germline V gene has CDR1 SGHDN and CDR2 FVKESK. With V trimmed by 5 bases and J by 5 bases, 18 bases remained unmatched. The CDR3 is made up of 18 amino acids. The DNA for the CDR3 is TGTGCCAGCAGCACCGCGGTGGGAGGGCCGCTCCGGCACAATGAGCAGTTCTTC. Amino acids: CASSTAVGGPLRHNEQFF.

This clone was recorded only once. This chain uses TRBV19 with TRBJ2-7; D gene ambiguous. CDR3 length: 13 residues. Looked up from germline, CDR1 is LNHDA and CDR2 is SQIVND (reference sequence). V was trimmed by 5 bases and J by 3 bases, leaving 11 bases between them. CDR3 loop: CASSPQVFYEQYF. DNA for the CDR3: TGTGCCAGTAGTCCCCAGGTCTTCTACGAGCAGTACTTC.

The chain joins TRBV29-1 to TRBJ2-7; D is perhaps TRBD1 (5 bases). This CDR3 is built from 15 residues. V lost 0 bases, J lost 0 bases, and 12 bases lay in between. Germline V gene sequence: CDR1 SQVTM, CDR2 ANQGSEA. The CDR3 nucleotides read TGCAGCGTTGAAGATTGGGGCCTGAGCTCCTACGAGCAGTACTTC. Its translation: CSVEDWGLSSYEQYF.

Only one count was recorded for this clone. CDR3 in DNA: TGTGCCAGCAGCGCCCGTGGGTCTAGCACAGATACGCAGTATTTT. Its protein product is CASSARGSSTDTQYF. The chain employs TRBV7-7 and TRBJ2-3; D not certain. Germline CDR1 reads SSHAT; CDR2 reads FNYEAQ (reference sequence). The CDR3 contains 15 residues. V gave up 5 bases and J gave up 0 bases, with 12 bases separating them.

V usage is TRBV10-1 and J usage is TRBJ2-1; D is unclear. Trimming pared 3 bases from V and 7 bases from J, leaving 7 bases between. Per the germline V gene, CDR1 is WNHNN and CDR2 is SYGVQD (reference sequence). The CDR3 is 12 amino acids. The CDR3 loop reads CASSDNLNEQFF. The CDR3 DNA reads as TGCGCCAGCAGTGACAATTTGAATGAGCAGTTCTTC.

V is TRBV5-6 and J is TRBJ2-7; maybe TRBD1 (7 bases). The CDR3 length is 14 residues. Trimming removed 2 bases from V and 4 bases from J, with 13 bases in between. Germline V lookup: CDR1 SGHDT, CDR2 YYEEEE. This CDR3 is CASSFGRGAYEQYF. CDR3 DNA sequence: TGTGCCAGCAGCTTCGGCAGGGGGGCTTACGAGCAGTACTTC.

The genes are TRBV29-1 and TRBJ1-1; no definite D call. The germline CDR1 and CDR2 sequences are SQVTM and ANQGSEA. Between the trimmed V and J ends, which lost 6 bases and 0 bases, there was a span of 5 bases. CDR3 size: 11 residues. CDR3 protein: CSVWMNTEAFF. The DNA of the CDR3 is TGCAGCGTGTGGATGAACACTGAAGCTTTCTTT.

The gene calls are TRBV2 and TRBJ2-7; TRBD2 matches 9 bases. CDR3 size: 14 residues. Per germline, CDR1 SNHLY and CDR2 FYNNEI. V shed 5 bases, J shed 3 bases, and the junction held 5 bases outside the gene matches. The CDR3 nucleotides read TGTGCCAGCAGTTTAGCGGGGGAAAGCTACGAGCAGTACTTC. Its protein is CASSLAGESYEQYF.

CDR3 loop: CASRETGRIYEQYF. The CDR3 region has the DNA TGTGCCAGCAGAGAAACAGGGAGAATATACGAGCAGTACTTC. The genes are TRBV28 and TRBJ2-7; TRBD1 is a possible D gene (6 bases). V lost 6 bases and J lost 4, with 16 bases in between. Germline loops: CDR1 MDHEN, CDR2 SYDVKM. The CDR3 is 14 amino acids.

This clone was counted between two and nine times. The chain is built from TRBV6-1 and TRBJ1-2; the match to TRBD1 covers 7 bases. Germline-derived CDR1 and CDR2 are MNHNS and SASEGT. There are 13 residues in the CDR3. V shed 2 bases, J shed 4 bases, and the junction held 1 base outside the gene matches. The CDR3, as DNA: TGTGCCAGCAGTGAATGGGACAGCTATGGCTACACCTTC. Protein: CASSEWDSYGYTF.

The V call is TRBV19, the J call TRBJ2-1, with D tentatively TRBD1 (5 bases). V was trimmed by 7 bases and J by 3 bases, leaving 19 bases between them. Germline CDR1 and CDR2: LNHDA and SQIVND (reference sequence). This CDR3 region has 16 residues. CDR3 region: CASTPDSFAGYNEQFF. CDR3 DNA sequence: TGTGCCAGTACCCCCGACAGTTTCGCAGGCTACAATGAGCAGTTCTTC.

The chain employs TRBV19 and TRBJ1-1; possible D gene TRBD1, 5 bases. V was shortened by 5 bases and J by 4 bases, with 14 bases between the two germline ends. The CDR3 contains 14 residues. CDR1 is LNHDA and CDR2 is SQIVND in the germline V gene (reference sequence). This chain's CDR3 is CASSPRVTGTEAFF. CDR3 nucleotide sequence: TGTGCCAGTAGTCCCAGGGTCACAGGCACTGAAGCTTTCTTT.

The rearrangement links TRBV30 to TRBJ2-7; TRBD1 aligns across 7 bases. This CDR3 is built from 13 residues. J gave up 2 bases and V 5 bases, and 6 bases lay outside the gene matches. Germline-derived CDR1 and CDR2 are GTSNPN and SVGIG (reference sequence). CDR3: CAWDPGQTYEQYF. Written as DNA, the CDR3 is TGTGCCTGGGATCCGGGACAGACCTACGAGCAGTACTTC.